Sequencing of this T cell receptor beta chain was carried out in a study of monozygotic twins with inflammatory bowel disease. Study-wide results and limits: Reduced clonotype sharing with other individuals was observed in IBD patients relative to healthy twins, especially with disease activity.

A template switching step added UMIs, each with a 6-nucleotide sample barcode. Reanalyzing the 5' RACE reads, TCRdb keeps one entry per CDR3 protein, without DNA. The table lists some 440,000 distinct CDR3 sequences. Per the germline V gene, CDR1 is LNHDA and CDR2 is SQIVND (reference sequence). The CDR3 length is 15 residues. As for this clonotype: The antigen is unknown.

This chain links TRBV19 with TRBJ2-6. The clonotype comes from a human donor with ulcerative colitis or Crohn's disease, or a healthy co-twin of an affected twin (not recorded which). Sequenced input: blood. The CDR3 region is CASSSTVQWANVLTF.